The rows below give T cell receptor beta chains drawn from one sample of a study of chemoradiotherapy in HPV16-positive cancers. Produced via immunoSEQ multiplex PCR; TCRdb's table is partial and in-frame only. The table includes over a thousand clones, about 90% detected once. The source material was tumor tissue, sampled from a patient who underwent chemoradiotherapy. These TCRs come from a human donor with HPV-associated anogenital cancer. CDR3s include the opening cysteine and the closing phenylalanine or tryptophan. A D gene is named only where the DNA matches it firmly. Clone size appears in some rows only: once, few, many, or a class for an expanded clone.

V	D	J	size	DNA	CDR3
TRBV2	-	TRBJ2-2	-	TGTGCCAGCAGCTCTCCCCCCGGGGAGCTGTTTTTT	CASSSPPGELFF
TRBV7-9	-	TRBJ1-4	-	TGTGCCAGCAAACTGGGGCCGAATGAAAAACTGTTTTTT	CASKLGPNEKLFF
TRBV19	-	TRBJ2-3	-	TGTGCCAGTAGTATTTCCCCAAGAGATACGCAGTATTTT	CASSISPRDTQYF
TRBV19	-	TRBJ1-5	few	TGTGCCAGTAGTATTAAAGGTGGGCTCTATCAGCCCCAGCATTTT	CASSIKGGLYQPQHF
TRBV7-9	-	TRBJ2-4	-	TGTGCCAGCAGCCCCGGGGAGGGGGGGGCCAAAAACATTCAGTACTTC	CASSPGEGGAKNIQYF
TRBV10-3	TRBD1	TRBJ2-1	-	TGTGCCATCAGTGAGCTGGGACAGGTCAGGGGAAATGAGCAGTTCTTC	CAISELGQVRGNEQFF
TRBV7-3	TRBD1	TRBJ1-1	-	TGTGCCAGCAGCTTGACAGGGGGCGTTGAAGCTTTCTTT	CASSLTGGVEAFF
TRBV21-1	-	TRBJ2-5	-	TGTGCCAGCAGAGAAGGGTTATACACTTTCTCTGAGACCCAGTACTTC	CASREGLYTFSETQYF
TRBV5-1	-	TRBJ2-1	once	TGCGCCAGCAGCTTGGAGGCGGGACACCTGTATCATGAGCAGTTCTTC	CASSLEAGHLYHEQFF
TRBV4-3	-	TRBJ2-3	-	TGCGCCAGCAGCATTAGCGGATCTAGCACAGATACGCAGTATTTT	CASSISGSSTDTQYF
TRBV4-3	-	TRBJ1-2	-	TGCGCCAGCAGCCAAGAGGGGAACTATGGCTACACCTTC	CASSQEGNYGYTF
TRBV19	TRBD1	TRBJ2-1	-	TGTGCCAGTAGTATCGTAGGGGGCATCCCCTACAATGAGCAGTTCTTC	CASSIVGGIPYNEQFF
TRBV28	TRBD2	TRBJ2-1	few	TGTGCCAGCAGTTTATTAGCGGGAGGGTACAATGAGCAGTTCTTC	CASSLLAGGYNEQFF
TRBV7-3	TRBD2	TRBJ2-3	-	TGTGCCAGCAGCGCCGGGACTAGCGGGCGGGGATCGACAGATACGCAGTATTTT	CASSAGTSGRGSTDTQYF
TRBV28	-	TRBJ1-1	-	TGTGCCAGCAGTTTAAGGACATCGAACACTGAAGCTTTCTTT	CASSLRTSNTEAFF
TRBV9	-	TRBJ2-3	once	TGTGCCAGCAGCGTAGGGTCGAGCGTCTACACAGATACGCAGTATTTT	CASSVGSSVYTDTQYF
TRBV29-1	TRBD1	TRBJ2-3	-	TGCAGCGTTACTTGGGCAGGGGGCTCGGCAGATACGCAGTATTTT	CSVTWAGGSADTQYF
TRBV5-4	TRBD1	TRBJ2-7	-	TGTGCCAGCAGCGACACAGGGGGTTTGGACGAGCAGTACTTC	CASSDTGGLDEQYF
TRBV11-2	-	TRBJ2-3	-	TGTGCCAGCAGCTTTTATATGGCAGATACGCAGTATTTT	CASSFYMADTQYF
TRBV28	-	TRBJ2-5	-	TGTGCCAGCAGTCTAAGTGGGACCCAGTACTTC	CASSLSGTQYF
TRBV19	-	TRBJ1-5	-	TGTGCCAGTAGTATAGTTGGGGGCAATCAGCCCCAGCATTTT	CASSIVGGNQPQHF
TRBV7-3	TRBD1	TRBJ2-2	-	TGTGCCAGCAGCAAAACAGGGGAGAGGAGTAGGACCGGGGAGCTGTTTTTT	CASSKTGERSRTGELFF
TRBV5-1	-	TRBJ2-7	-	TGCGCCAGCAGCTTGGAGGGGCGCGAGCAGTACTTC	CASSLEGREQYF
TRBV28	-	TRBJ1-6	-	TGTGCCAGCAGTTTTGGCAGGGACAATTCACCCCTCCACTTT	CASSFGRDNSPLHF
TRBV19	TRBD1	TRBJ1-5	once	TGTGCCAGTAGTACGACAGGGAGAGATCAGCCCCAGCATTTT	CASSTTGRDQPQHF
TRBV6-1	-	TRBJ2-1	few	TGTGCCAGCAGTGAAAAGGAAAACAATGAGCAGTTCTTC	CASSEKENNEQFF
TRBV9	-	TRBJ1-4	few	TGTGCCAGCAGCGTAGAAGGGCAGACTAATGAAAAACTGTTTTTT	CASSVEGQTNEKLFF
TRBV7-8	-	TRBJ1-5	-	TGTGCCAGCAGCTTAGATAGTAATCAGCCCCAGCATTTT	CASSLDSNQPQHF
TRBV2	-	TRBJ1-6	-	TGTGCCAGCAGTGGTAGCGAGGCGGGTAATTCACCCCTCCACTTT	CASSGSEAGNSPLHF
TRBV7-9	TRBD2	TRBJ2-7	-	TGTGCCAGCAGCGCCCCGAGGACTAGTGGGGAGCAGTACTTC	CASSAPRTSGEQYF
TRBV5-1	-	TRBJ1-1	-	TGCGCCAGCACAGGATATGGCGGCTCTGAAGCTTTCTTT	CASTGYGGSEAFF
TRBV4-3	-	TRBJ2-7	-	TGCGCCAGCAGCCAAGACGGGGGTGGGGAGCAGTACTTC	CASSQDGGGEQYF
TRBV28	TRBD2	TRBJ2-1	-	TGTGCCTCCGCGGGGGGCAGGGGTGAGCAGTTCTTC	CASAGGRGEQFF
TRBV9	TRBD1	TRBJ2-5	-	TGTGCCAGCAGCGCCGGGACAGAAGAGACCCAGTACTTC	CASSAGTEETQYF
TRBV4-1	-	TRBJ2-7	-	TGCGCCAGCAGCCAAGAATCGGGAGCCCGCGACGAGCAGTACTTC	CASSQESGARDEQYF
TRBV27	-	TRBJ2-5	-	TGTGCCAGCAGTCCCTTTTTCGGGGAGACCCAGTACTTC	CASSPFFGETQYF
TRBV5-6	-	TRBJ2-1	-	TGTGCCAGCAGCCCCGACAGATACAATGAGCAGTTCTTC	CASSPDRYNEQFF